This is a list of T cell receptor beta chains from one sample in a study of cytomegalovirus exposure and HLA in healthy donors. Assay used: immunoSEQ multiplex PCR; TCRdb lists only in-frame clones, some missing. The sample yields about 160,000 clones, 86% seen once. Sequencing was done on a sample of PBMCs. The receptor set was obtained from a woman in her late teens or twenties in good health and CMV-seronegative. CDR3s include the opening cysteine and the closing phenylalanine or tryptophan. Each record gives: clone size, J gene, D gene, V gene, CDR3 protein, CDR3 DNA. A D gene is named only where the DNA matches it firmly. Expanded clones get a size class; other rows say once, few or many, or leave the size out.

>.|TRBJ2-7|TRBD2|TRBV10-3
CAISEQKGLAGARSYEQYF
TGTGCCATCAGTGAGCAAAAGGGACTAGCGGGAGCGAGATCCTACGAGCAGTACTTC
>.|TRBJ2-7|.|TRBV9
CASSVEGSAPSGEQYF
TGTGCCAGCAGCGTAGAAGGGAGTGCCCCCAGCGGCGAGCAGTACTTC
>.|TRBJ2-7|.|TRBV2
CASSGATYEQYF
TGTGCCAGCAGTGGGGCCACCTACGAGCAGTACTTC
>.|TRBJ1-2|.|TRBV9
CASSAGGDYGYTF
TGTGCCAGCAGCGCTGGGGGGGACTATGGCTACACCTTC
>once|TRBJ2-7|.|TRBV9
CASSVEGTPSHEQYF
TGTGCCAGCAGCGTAGAGGGGACACCGAGCCACGAGCAGTACTTC
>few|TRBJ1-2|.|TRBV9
CASSTQTGYTF
TGTGCCAGCAGCACACAAACTGGCTACACCTTC
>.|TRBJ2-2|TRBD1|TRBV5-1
CASSLDRGYTGELFF
TGCGCCAGCAGCTTGGACAGGGGGTACACCGGGGAGCTGTTTTTT
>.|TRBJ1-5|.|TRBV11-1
CASSLAQGQPQHF
TGTGCCAGCAGCTTAGCGCAGGGCCAGCCCCAGCATTTT
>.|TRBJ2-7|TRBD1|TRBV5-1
CASSLRTGALGRGNEQYF
TGCGCCAGCAGCCTACGGACAGGGGCATTGGGAAGGGGCAACGAGCAGTACTTC
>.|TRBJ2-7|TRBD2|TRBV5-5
CASTTGTSGPYEQYF
TGTGCCAGCACCACCGGGACTAGCGGACCTTACGAGCAGTACTTC
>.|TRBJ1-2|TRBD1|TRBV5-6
CASSFGQGARGYTF
TGTGCCAGCAGCTTTGGTCAGGGGGCGCGGGGCTACACCTTC
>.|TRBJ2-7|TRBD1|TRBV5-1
CASSAQQGVRGNEQYF
TGCGCCAGCAGCGCTCAACAGGGGGTAAGGGGGAACGAGCAGTACTTC
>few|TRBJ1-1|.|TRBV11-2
CASSLVRGDQAFF
TGTGCCAGCAGCTTAGTAAGGGGTGATCAAGCTTTCTTT
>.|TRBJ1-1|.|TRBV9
CASSVGANTEAFF
TGTGCCAGCAGCGTAGGGGCGAACACTGAAGCTTTCTTT
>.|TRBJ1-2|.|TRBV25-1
CASSEYEVQYGYTF
TGTGCCAGCAGTGAATATGAGGTTCAGTATGGCTACACCTTC
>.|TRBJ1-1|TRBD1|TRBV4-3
CASSQGFKDRGIVNTEAFF
TGCGCCAGCAGCCAAGGGTTTAAGGACAGGGGCATAGTTAACACTGAAGCTTTCTTT
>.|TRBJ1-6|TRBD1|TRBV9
CASSPRQGMGYNSPLHF
TGTGCCAGCAGCCCGAGACAGGGGATGGGCTATAATTCACCCCTCCACTTT
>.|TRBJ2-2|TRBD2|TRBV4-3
CASSQDSLTSSGNTGELFF
TGCGCCAGCAGCCAAGATTCCCTGACTAGCTCGGGGAACACCGGGGAGCTGTTTTTT
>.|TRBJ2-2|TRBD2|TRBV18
CASSLLAGGRTGELFF
TGTGCCAGCTCACTGCTAGCGGGGGGACGGACCGGGGAGCTGTTTTTT
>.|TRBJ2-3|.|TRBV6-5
CASSYIRATDTQYF
TGTGCCAGCAGTTATATCAGGGCCACAGATACGCAGTATTTT
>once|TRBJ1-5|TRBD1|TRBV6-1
CASSPTGTSNQPQHF
TGTGCCAGCAGTCCGACAGGGACTAGCAATCAGCCCCAGCATTTT
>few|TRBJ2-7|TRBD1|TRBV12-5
CASGPEGTGRTYEQYF
TGTGCTAGTGGTCCGGAAGGGACAGGGAGGACCTACGAGCAGTACTTC